A single sample is the source of the 30 T cell receptor beta chains below, sequenced in a study of Ad26.COV2.S vaccination and SARS-CoV-2 variants. Treatment of the sample: around 19 received Ad26.COV2.S at low or high dose, single or two shots; about 5 received placebo; per-sample allocation not given. Samples came from day 63 after the first vaccine or placebo injection. Repertoires were generated with immunoSEQ multiplex PCR, while TCRdb's copy carries only in-frame clones and drops some. This sample yields about 400,000 clones, of which roughly four fifths are seen a single time; almost 7.5% belongs to the top ten. Material: peripheral blood, obtained in a trial of Ad26.COV2.S vaccine versus placebo. All receptors derive from a person aged 18-60 years who received the Ad26.COV2.S COVID-19 vaccine or a placebo.

The J gene is TRBJ2-1, the V gene TRBV20-1; the D call may be TRBD1 or TRBD2 (5 bases each). Germline values: CDR1 DFQATT, CDR2 SNEGSKA (reference sequence). Between the trimmed V and J ends, which lost 6 bases and 15 bases, there was a span of 18 bases. The CDR3 is 11 amino acids. In DNA form, the CDR3 reads TGCAGTGCAGCGACCGGGGCCCGTCCGTTCTTC. It specifies CSAATGARPFF.

The chain combines TRBV28 with TRBJ1-2; D remains unclear. The CDR3 covers 16 residues. Germline-derived CDR1 and CDR2 are MDHEN and SYDVKM. Trimming took 4 bases from V and 6 from J, leaving 21 bases between them. The CDR3 reads CASSSYPQDRKNGYTF. CDR3 DNA sequence: TGTGCCAGCAGTTCCTACCCCCAGGACCGGAAAAATGGCTACACCTTC.

The CDR3 spells CASSDRGLYQPQHF. The CDR3 nucleotides are TGTGCCAGCAGTGACAGGGGGCTTTATCAGCCCCAGCATTTT. V and J are TRBV2 and TRBJ1-5; 8 nucleotides match TRBD1. Germline lookup yields CDR1 SNHLY and CDR2 FYNNEI. J was trimmed by 5 bases and V by 3 bases; bases with no gene match: 3. The CDR3 totals 14 residues.

The chain carries TRBV7-3 and TRBJ2-4, with D possibly TRBD1 on 6 matching bases. Per germline, CDR1 SGHTA and CDR2 FQGTGA. Trimming stripped 5 bases from V and 1 base from J, with 15 bases between. The CDR3 runs 16 residues. The CDR3 protein is CASSPYRVGAKNIQYF. The CDR3 DNA reads TGTGCCAGCAGCCCATACAGGGTAGGGGCCAAAAACATTCAGTACTTC.

Written as DNA, the CDR3 is TGCGCCAGCAGCCAACTAGCGGGCCAGACTAATACGCAGTATTTT. It yields the protein CASSQLAGQTNTQYF. The chain employs TRBV4-1 and TRBJ2-3, with 8 bases lining up with TRBD2. Germline CDR1 MGHRA, CDR2 YSYEKL. V lost 2 bases to trimming and J lost 7 bases; unmatched junction nucleotides: 8. CDR3 length: 15 amino acids.

The V call is TRBV7-2, the J call TRBJ1-2, with D uncertain. Trimming took off 3 bases at V and 4 bases at J, with 12 bases between the two ends. Germline CDR1 reads SGHTA; CDR2 reads FQGNSA. The CDR3 has 14 residues. The CDR3 reads CASSFDVRVYGYTF. CDR3 coding DNA: TGTGCCAGCAGCTTCGACGTTAGGGTCTATGGCTACACCTTC.

The CDR3 DNA sequence: TGTGCCAGCAGAGAACCGGGAGGAATGAACACTGAAGCTTTCTTT. Translated: CASREPGGMNTEAFF. V is TRBV27 and J is TRBJ1-1; D uncertain. Trimming took 6 bases from V and 0 from J, leaving 14 bases between them. This CDR3 is built from 15 residues. The germline V gene has CDR1 MNHEY and CDR2 SMNVEV (reference sequence).

This chain links TRBV14 with TRBJ1-6; the D is unclear. Germline V CDR1 and CDR2: SGHDN, FVKESK. CDR3 length: 13 residues. V shed 1 base and J shed 8 bases, with 6 bases lying between them. CDR3 protein: CASSQVGDSPLHF. CDR3 coding DNA: TGTGCCAGCAGCCAAGTCGGTGATTCACCCCTCCACTTT. Full variable domain (rest looked up from reference TRBV14 and TRBJ1-6): EAGVTQFPSHSVIEKGQTVTLRCDPISGHDNLYWYRRVMGKEIKFLLHFVKESKQDESGMPNNRFLAERTGGTYSTLKVQPAELEDSGVYFCASSQVGDSPLHFGNGTRLTVT.

Comment on this clone: Other DNA sequences in this sample translate to the same CDR3. The V call is TRBV27, the J call TRBJ2-2, with D possibly matching TRBD1 (5 bases). The CDR3 has 17 residues. Trimming cost V 1 base and J 0 bases, with 12 bases left between them. Germline CDR1 is MNHEY and CDR2 is SMNVEV (reference sequence). The CDR3 region has the DNA TGTGCCAGCAGTTTATTTGGCCAGGGCGCGAACACCGGGGAGCTGTTTTTT. Translating it yields CASSLFGQGANTGELFF.

V gene TRBV19 combines with J gene TRBJ1-3; no firm D call. Germline CDR1 LNHDA, CDR2 SQIVND (reference sequence). The CDR3 extends over 14 amino acids. The ends were cut back, 0 bases at V and 0 bases at J, with 3 bases in the middle. The CDR3 bases are TGTGCCAGTAGTATAGAAAGCTCTGGAAACACCATATATTTT. As protein: CASSIESSGNTIYF.

The chain carries TRBV28 and TRBJ1-2; 7 bases align to TRBD1. The germline V gene encodes CDR1 MDHEN and CDR2 SYDVKM. The V gene end was trimmed by 7 bases and the J gene end by 6 bases; junction bases not matched to a gene: 5. CDR3 length: 12 residues. The CDR3 reads CASNLQGDGYTF. The CDR3 coding sequence is TGTGCCAGCAATCTTCAGGGGGATGGCTACACCTTC.

A few counts support this clone. The chain has TRBV15 and TRBJ1-2; perhaps TRBD1 as D (6 bases). The CDR3 consists of 14 residues. Germline assignment: CDR1 LNHNV and CDR2 YYDKDF (reference sequence). Trimming removed 5 bases at V and 4 bases at J, with 14 bases between. The CDR3 sequence: CATSGGGGGYGYTF. The CDR3 bases are TGTGCCACCAGCGGGGGCGGGGGTGGCTATGGCTACACCTTC.

The rearrangement links TRBV5-4 to TRBJ2-3; D ambiguous. The V end was cut by 2 bases, the J end by 2 bases, with 12 bases between. The CDR3 runs to 15 residues. CDR1 is SGHNT, CDR2 YYREEE, per germline (reference sequence). The CDR3 DNA is TGTGCCAGCAGCTTAGGACCGTATGACACAGATACGCAGTATTTT. It translates to CASSLGPYDTDTQYF.

In nucleotides, the CDR3 is TGTGCCAGCAGCTCCACCGGGGGACGCTATGGCTACACCTTC. Its protein is CASSSTGGRYGYTF. The chain employs TRBV9 and TRBJ1-2; D is possibly TRBD1 (5 bases). The V gene's germline CDR1 is SGDLS and CDR2 YYNGEE. Trimming took off 4 bases at V and 4 bases at J, with 14 bases between the two ends. This CDR3 spans 14 amino acids.

Many counts were recorded for this clone. The chain employs TRBV6-5 and TRBJ2-7, with 8 bases matching TRBD1. Germline assignment: CDR1 MNHEY and CDR2 SVGAGI. The J segment lost 5 bases and the V segment lost 7 bases, leaving 10 bases of the junction unmatched. CDR3 size: 14 residues. The CDR3 DNA follows: TGTGCCAGCACCTACGGACAGGGTGGGGACGAGCAGTACTTC. Protein: CASTYGQGGDEQYF.

The chain couples TRBV27 to TRBJ1-2; the D gene is possibly TRBD1 (5 bases). The CDR3 is made up of 13 amino acids. Germline-derived CDR1 and CDR2 are MNHEY and SMNVEV (reference sequence). V lost 3 bases to trimming and J lost 8 bases, with 13 bases between them. CDR3 sequence reads: CASSFQGPRGYTF. Here the CDR3 DNA reads TGTGCCAGCAGTTTCCAGGGACCTCGGGGCTACACCTTC.

This chain connects TRBV6-5 to TRBJ1-6; 7 positions match TRBD1. The CDR3 consists of 15 residues. The V gene's germline CDR1 is MNHEY and CDR2 SVGAGI. V lost 5 bases and J lost 10; bases outside the gene matches: 11. CDR3: CASSPGTWTGSPLHF. The CDR3 nucleotides are TGTGCCAGCAGTCCGGGGACCTGGACAGGCTCACCCCTCCACTTT.

The rearrangement links TRBV5-8 to TRBJ1-2; the D gene is possibly TRBD1 (5 bases). The CDR3 spans 15 residues. V lost 0 bases and J lost 6, with 15 bases in between. Germline V gene lookup returns CDR1 SGHTS and CDR2 YDEGEE. The CDR3 sequence is CASSLETGLSNGYTF. CDR3 bases: TGTGCCAGCAGCTTGGAGACGGGACTCTCTAATGGCTACACCTTC.

The chain has TRBV9 and TRBJ2-3; TRBD2 agrees at 8 bases. Germline V CDR1 and CDR2: SGDLS, YYNGEE. After removal of 4 bases from V and 7 bases from J, the junction contained 5 bases not matched to a gene. The CDR3 is 13 residues long. CDR3 sequence (DNA): TGTGCCAGCAGCACCCGGGGGGGGTATACGCAGTATTTT. It encodes CASSTRGGYTQYF.

The chain employs TRBV2 and TRBJ1-2, with D possibly being TRBD1 (6 bases). Germline CDR1 reads SNHLY; CDR2 reads FYNNEI. This CDR3 is 14 amino acids long. V was pared by 6 bases and J by 4 bases, with 15 bases between. In nucleotides, the CDR3 is TGTGCCAGCAGCCCGGACAGTAAGCCCTATGGCTACACCTTC. Residues: CASSPDSKPYGYTF.

This chain joins TRBV4-2 and TRBJ2-7; D might be TRBD2 (6 bases). The CDR3 sequence is 15 residues long. Trimming stripped 1 base from V and 2 bases from J, with 12 bases between. Germline V gene sequence: CDR1 LGHNA, CDR2 YNFKEQ. The CDR3 loop reads CASSQGGSGTYEQYF. The CDR3 bases are TGTGCCAGCAGCCAAGGGGGTAGCGGAACCTACGAGCAGTACTTC.

CDR3: CASQQFSGNTIYF. Written as DNA, the CDR3 is TGTGCCAGCCAACAGTTCTCTGGAAACACCATATATTTT. J is TRBJ1-3 and V is TRBV19; D gene uncertain. Per germline, CDR1 LNHDA and CDR2 SQIVND (reference sequence). Trimming removed 9 bases from V and 0 bases from J, with 9 bases in between. The length of the CDR3 is 13 residues. The whole variable domain, remainder taken from reference TRBV19 and TRBJ1-3, is DGGITQSPKYLFRKEGQNVTLSCEQNLNHDAMYWYRQDPGQGLRLIYYSQIVNDFQKGDIAEGYSVSREKKESFPLTVTSAQKNPTAFYLCASQQFSGNTIYFGEGSWLTVV.

This clone was seen only once. V gene TRBV5-1 combines with J gene TRBJ1-2; D is perhaps TRBD1 (5 bases). This CDR3 comprises 16 residues. CDR1 SGHRS and CDR2 YFSETQ come from the germline V gene. V gave up 3 bases and J gave up 6 bases, with 21 bases separating them. As DNA, the CDR3 is TGCGCCAGCAGCTACCAACTTTCGGGGACGGTGGATGGCTACACCTTC. Its translation is CASSYQLSGTVDGYTF. The whole variable domain, remainder taken from reference TRBV5-1 and TRBJ1-2, is KAGVTQTPRYLIKTRGQQVTLSCSPISGHRSVSWYQQTPGQGLQFLFEYFSETQRNKGNFPGRFSGRQFSNSRSEMNVSTLELGDSALYLCASSYQLSGTVDGYTFGSGTRLTVV.

The chain links TRBV19 to TRBJ2-7, with TRBD2 matching 14 bases. After removal of 6 bases from V and 2 bases from J, the junction contained 0 bases not matched to a gene. Germline assignment: CDR1 LNHDA and CDR2 SQIVND (reference sequence). The CDR3 contains 14 residues. Here the CDR3 DNA reads TGTGCCAGTAGGGGACTAGCGGGGGCCTACGAGCAGTACTTC. As protein: CASRGLAGAYEQYF.

Written as DNA, the CDR3 is TGTGCCAGCAGTGTCCACTACGAGCAGTACTTC. Protein: CASSVHYEQYF. J is TRBJ2-7 and V is TRBV2; D remains ambiguous. Trimming pared 4 bases from V and 3 bases from J, leaving 4 bases between. This CDR3 has 11 residues. CDR1 SNHLY and CDR2 FYNNEI come from the germline V gene.

This chain links TRBV11-3 with TRBJ2-1; TRBD2 matches 7 bases. Looked up from germline, CDR1 is SGHNT and CDR2 is YENEEA. There are 16 residues in the CDR3. V gave up 5 bases and J gave up 0 bases; unmatched junction bases: 7. CDR3 loop: CASSRVAGSSYNEQFF. CDR3 coding DNA: TGTGCCAGCAGCCGAGTAGCGGGTAGCTCCTACAATGAGCAGTTCTTC.

This chain links TRBV27 with TRBJ2-5; possible D gene TRBD1, 8 bases. Trimming took 5 bases from V and 3 from J, leaving 28 bases between them. Germline V gives CDR1 MNHEY, CDR2 SMNVEV (reference sequence). The CDR3 extends over 19 amino acids. CDR3 sequence: CASSVAPPQGAGVEETQYF. CDR3 coding DNA: TGTGCCAGCAGTGTCGCCCCTCCCCAGGGGGCGGGGGTAGAAGAGACCCAGTACTTC.

The chain links TRBV2 to TRBJ2-1, with 8 bases lining up with TRBD2. The CDR3 is 14 residues long. V was clipped by 4 bases and J by 2 bases; unmatched bases: 1. The germline gives CDR1 SNHLY, CDR2 FYNNEI. The CDR3 DNA reads TGTGCCAGCAGTGCGGGGGGGACCTACAATGAGCAGTTCTTC. This translates into CASSAGGTYNEQFF.

The V gene is TRBV27, the J gene TRBJ2-7; TRBD1 matches 8 bases. CDR1 and CDR2 (germline): MNHEY, SMNVEV (reference sequence). This CDR3 has 19 residues. The V segment lost 3 bases and the J segment 2 bases; nucleotides outside the gene matches: 18. CDR3 residues: CASSLKSGQVQSSPYEQYF. The CDR3 nucleotides read TGTGCCAGCAGTTTGAAATCGGGACAGGTACAATCCAGCCCCTACGAGCAGTACTTC.

The chain couples TRBV5-1 to TRBJ1-2; TRBD1 matches at 9 bases. V shed 3 bases, J shed 7 bases, and the junction held 7 bases outside the gene matches. The CDR3 is 14 residues long. Germline loops: CDR1 SGHRS, CDR2 YFSETQ. The CDR3 nucleotides read TGCGCCAGCAGCTCTACAGGGGGCAATAGTGGCTACACCTTC. Translation gives CASSSTGGNSGYTF.